The following is a T cell receptor (beta chain) sequence with its context. This clone was recorded at least ten times. The target of this receptor is not known. Base quality data are lacking; no much larger clone is found one base away. The sample belongs to a study of metastatic and nonmetastatic thyroid tumors (dated by TCRdb to 2020 to 2021). Regarding the study in general: For patients with malignant and with benign thyroid disease, the researchers compared repertoires between peripheral blood samples and tumor or nodule tissue samples. Results and caveats for the whole study, not just this receptor: In both blood and tumor samples, TCR beta diversity was reported to be significantly higher in malignant tumors than in benign nodules.

No patient had received any treatment before thyroid surgery. Patient clinical samples collected from about 2011 to 2018 were retrospectively analysed using T-cell receptor beta sequencing. The CDR3, cysteine through phenylalanine, is 15 amino acids long. CDR3 DNA only is kept here, 45 bases in frame from base 1. Via the germline V gene, CDR1 is KGHSH and CDR2 LQKENI. Relative to germline, V is missing 5 bases and J is missing 7 bases, with 9 bases of the junction outside any gene match. The receptor library was made with PCR. The sequencing machine was an Illumina HiSeq 4000. High-throughput sequencing was used to profile the CDR3 region of the TCR beta-chain in every patient. In the original analysis: Drawing on CDR3 differences between clinicopathological groups, the researchers built a classifier meant to tell apart patients with distant-metastatic papillary thyroid cancer. To measure repertoire diversity the researchers used the Shannon index, while the Morisita-Horn index served to gauge how similar the tumor and blood repertoires were. TCRdb cleaned the public reads at Q25 with fastp, built clones with MiXCR and kept in-frame beta chains. Clone size and V and J calls follow TCRdb, not the original study. This sample lists around 25,000 clones; over 10% were detected once. Jointly, the top ten make up 4.5% to 6% of the sample.

The sequence was collected from a female donor with papillary thyroid cancer or a benign thyroid nodule (not recorded which). Some clones in this sample may be carry-over from other donors' samples. Sequencing was carried out using blood. In this chain, TRBV18 is recombined with TRBJ2-1, and TRBD1 aligns with 9 junction nucleotides. At the DNA level, the sequence is TGTGCCAGCTCAGGGCGGGACAGGGCTGAAAATGAGCAGTTCTTC. Its protein reads: CASSGRDRAENEQFF.